This TCR beta chain was profiled in a study of blood T cell repertoires in COVID-19. Study background: Samples taken during acute and convalescent COVID-19 were collected in the United States, Italy and Spain.

In terms of age and location, participants ranged from roughly 18 to 90 years and lived in about 25 US areas. Cohort allocation depended upon clinical history that participants reported. Original analysis: By means of reference gene primer amplification, nucleated cell counts were estimated. Assay: immunoSEQ multiplex PCR; the TCRdb copy retains only in-frame clones and omits some. That table gives V, J and clone size, and the DNA gave D and trimming. The sample carries fewer than 450,000 clones, around 90% recorded once. CDR3 length: 16 amino acids. The germline CDR1 and CDR2 sequences are MGHRA and YSYEKL. Losses at the gene ends were 2 bases for V and 1 base for J; bases not matched to a gene: 7.

Sequenced material: PBMCs or T cells enriched from blood (not recorded which). The source is a woman in her forties with acute COVID-19. The chain carries TRBV4-1 and TRBJ1-2; the match to TRBD1 covers 7 bases. CDR3: CASSQSEQGFNYGYTF. The CDR3 coding sequence is TGCGCCAGCAGCCAATCTGAACAGGGGTTTAACTATGGCTACACCTTC.